This T cell receptor (beta chain) was retrieved from a study of vaccination and CD4 T cells after COVID-19. Notes on the study in general: Clonotypes reactive to SARS-CoV-2 had a median that went up from 21 to 38, but not significantly.

This clonotype is a singleton in its sample. Its antigen is not known. Treatment in this sample: roughly nine-day PBMC culture with coronavirus spike peptide pools or control peptides (ViraFEST assay). In germline, CDR1 is LNHDA, CDR2 SQIVND (reference sequence). The V gene lost 4 bases and the J gene lost 0 bases, with 9 bases spanning the gap. CDR3 length: 14 amino acids. Once obtained from cultured CD4+ T cells, the DNA was sequenced using the Oncomine TCR Beta short-read assay. MiXCR, run by TCRdb on the PCR reads, gives a single entry per CDR3 protein. The sample shows 25,000 or so distinct CDR3 sequences, around 70% of them seen only once.

This receptor was identified in a human donor who received a COVID-19 vaccine. The specimen was CD4+ T cells from blood, cultured in vitro, collected after SARS-CoV-2 vaccination. The V gene is TRBV19, the J gene TRBJ1-1; the D is unclear. The CDR3 spells CASSNSLLNTEAFF. The CDR3 DNA reads as TGTGCCAGTAGTAACAGTCTACTGAACACTGAAGCTTTCTTT.